The text below deals with one T cell receptor beta chain. The data were obtained in a study of T cells expressing NK-cell markers. TCRdb reworked the 5' RACE reads into one entry per CDR3 protein, no DNA. Here the sample table reports 200,000 to 300,000 distinct CDR3 sequences. CDR1 is SGHAT and CDR2 is FQNNGV in the germline V gene. This CDR3 has 14 amino acids. The receptor was derived from a man between 18 and 29 years old in good health. V and J are TRBV11-2 and TRBJ1-3. The specimen was blood T cells: a sorted CD56 or NKG2C T cell subset, CD4+ or CD8+ T cells, or bulk PBMC T cells (not recorded which). CDR3 protein: CASNRAGLRNTIYF.